This entry lists 8 T cell receptor beta chains sequenced from one sample in a study of T-cell reconstitution after alpha-beta-depleted transplantation in children. Unique molecular identifiers were incorporated during preparation of the TCRbeta library. TCRdb reprocessed the PCR reads via MiXCR and lists one record per CDR3 protein. Seen here are about 600,000 distinct CDR3 sequences, under 12% observed once, and the top ten hold about 4.3%. The material sequenced was PBMCs from the stem cell graft donor, taken from the stem cell graft. The receptors shown here come from a human donor who donated a stem cell graft to a child with acute myeloid leukemia.

The gene calls are TRBV9 and TRBJ2-5, with TRBD1 identical over 11 bases. Germline V gene lookup returns CDR1 SGDLS and CDR2 YYNGEE. The CDR3 has 16 residues. V lost 0 bases and J lost 4; bases outside the gene matches: 5. DNA of the CDR3: TGTGCCAGCAGCGTAGGGCGGACAGGGGGCTTAGAGACCCAGTACTTC. It codes for CASSVGRTGGLETQYF. Full variable domain (missing parts from reference TRBV9 and TRBJ2-5): DSGVTQTPKHLITATGQRVTLRCSPRSGDLSVYWYQQSLDQGLQFLIQYYNGEERAKGNILERFSAQQFPDLHSELNLSSLELGDSALYFCASSVGRTGGLETQYFGPGTRLLVL.

This clonotype was counted between two and nine times. V and J are TRBV12-3 or TRBV12-4 and TRBJ2-7; D uncertain. The length of the CDR3 is 14 residues. V lost 7 bases, J lost 2 bases, and 15 bases lay in between. The CDR3 here is CASTGATLTYEQYF. The CDR3 DNA sequence: TGTGCCAGCACTGGAGCGACACTTACCTACGAGCAGTACTTC.

At least ten counts were recorded for this clonotype. The chain uses TRBV4-2 and TRBJ2-3, with no clear D. V dropped 1 base and J dropped 2 bases, with 7 bases sitting between them. Germline V gene lookup returns CDR1 LGHNA and CDR2 YNFKEQ. The CDR3 is 14 amino acids. The CDR3 DNA reads TGTGCCAGCAGCCAAGGACAATCCACAGATACGCAGTATTTT. This sequence encodes CASSQGQSTDTQYF.

The gene calls are TRBV28 and TRBJ2-5, with 7 bases identical to TRBD2. The V gene's germline CDR1 is MDHEN and CDR2 SYDVKM. The junction had 8 bases not matched to a gene; V was cut back by 5 bases and J by 2 bases. There are 15 residues in the CDR3. CDR3 bases: TGTGCCAGCAGTACCCTGACGGGAGGACAAGAGACCCAGTACTTC. Its protein product is CASSTLTGGQETQYF.

This chain uses TRBV28 with TRBJ1-2, with D unclear. Germline lookup yields CDR1 MDHEN and CDR2 SYDVKM. Trimming removed 2 bases at V and 3 bases at J, with 7 bases between. The length of the CDR3 is 13 residues. CDR3 DNA sequence: TGTGCCAGCAGTTTAGCGGACGACTATGGCTACACCTTC. It codes for CASSLADDYGYTF.

This clonotype occurred a few times. The gene calls are TRBV20-1 and TRBJ2-7; 14 nucleotides agree with TRBD2. The junction had 9 bases not matched to a gene; V was cut back by 0 bases and J by 2 bases. There are 18 residues in the CDR3. Germline CDR1 and CDR2: DFQATT and SNEGSKA (reference sequence). The CDR3 bases are TGCAGTGCTAGAGACCTAGCCGGGACTAGCGGGAGTACCTACGAGCAGTACTTC. Translating gives CSARDLAGTSGSTYEQYF.

This clonotype turned up a few times. This chain connects TRBV12-3 or TRBV12-4 to TRBJ1-6; 9 positions match TRBD1. V shed 7 bases and J 7 bases; nucleotides not matched to a gene: 11. This CDR3 region has 16 residues. Here the CDR3 DNA reads TGTGCCAGCACCCTGGGGACAGGGACGGGGAATTCACCCCTCCACTTT. Protein product: CASTLGTGTGNSPLHF.

The chain uses TRBV27 and TRBJ2-7; D is uncertain. Trimming stripped 1 base from V and 1 base from J, with 8 bases between. This CDR3 region has 14 residues. Germline CDR1 and CDR2: MNHEY and SMNVEV (reference sequence). The CDR3 region is CASSLYGNSYEQYF. The CDR3 coding sequence is TGTGCCAGCAGTTTATACGGCAATTCCTACGAGCAGTACTTC.